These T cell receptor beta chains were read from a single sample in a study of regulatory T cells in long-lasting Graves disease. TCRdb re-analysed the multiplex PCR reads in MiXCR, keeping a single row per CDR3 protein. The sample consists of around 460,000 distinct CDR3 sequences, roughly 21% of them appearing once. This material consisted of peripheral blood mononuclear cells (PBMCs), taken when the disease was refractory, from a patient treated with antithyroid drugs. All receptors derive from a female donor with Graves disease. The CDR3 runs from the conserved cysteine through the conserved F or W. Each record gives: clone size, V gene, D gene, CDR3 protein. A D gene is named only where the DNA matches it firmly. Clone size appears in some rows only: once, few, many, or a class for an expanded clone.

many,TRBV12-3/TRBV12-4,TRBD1,CASSRGTGGLKIRPLHF
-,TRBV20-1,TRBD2,CSAGTSGEVRYEQYF
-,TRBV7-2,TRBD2,CASSLPGSWLAGVNIQYF
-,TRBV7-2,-,CASSGVLNQPQHF
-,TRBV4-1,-,CASSQAASIPYGYTF
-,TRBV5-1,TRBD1,CASSLGGTAENEKLFF
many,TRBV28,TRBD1,CASSYNDREDQPQHF
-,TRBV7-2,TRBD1,CASSLSTGIEKLFF
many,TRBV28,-,CASSYQGGNQPQHF
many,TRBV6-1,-,CASSPQRGRGYTF
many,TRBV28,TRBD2,CASSFSGTYEQYF
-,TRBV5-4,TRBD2,CASSLVRTSGIFQETQYF
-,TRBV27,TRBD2,CASRLSGIGETQYF
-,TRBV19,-,CASSMRQFYEQYF
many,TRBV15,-,CATSRVNMNTEAFF
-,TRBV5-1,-,CASSFDSTSSYEQYF
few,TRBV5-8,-,CASSLVSSATEAFF